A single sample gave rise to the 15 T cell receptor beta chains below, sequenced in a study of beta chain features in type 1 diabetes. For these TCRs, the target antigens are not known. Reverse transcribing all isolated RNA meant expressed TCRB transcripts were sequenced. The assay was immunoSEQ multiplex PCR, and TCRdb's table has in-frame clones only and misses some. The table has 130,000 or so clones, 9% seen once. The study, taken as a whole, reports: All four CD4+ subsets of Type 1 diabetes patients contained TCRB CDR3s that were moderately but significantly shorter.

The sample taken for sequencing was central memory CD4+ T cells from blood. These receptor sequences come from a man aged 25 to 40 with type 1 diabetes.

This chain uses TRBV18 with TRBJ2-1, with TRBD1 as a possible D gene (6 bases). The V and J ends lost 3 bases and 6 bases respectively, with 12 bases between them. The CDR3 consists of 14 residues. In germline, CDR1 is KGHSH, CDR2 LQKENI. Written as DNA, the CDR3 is TGTGCCAGCTCACCGGATTCAGGGGTCAATGAGCAGTTCTTC. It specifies CASSPDSGVNEQFF. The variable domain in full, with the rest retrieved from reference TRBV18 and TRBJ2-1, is NAGVMQNPRHLVRRRGQEARLRCSPMKGHSHVYWYRQLPEEGLKFMVYLQKENIIDESGMPKERFSAEFPKEGPSILRIQQVVRGDSAAYFCASSPDSGVNEQFFGPGTRLTVL.

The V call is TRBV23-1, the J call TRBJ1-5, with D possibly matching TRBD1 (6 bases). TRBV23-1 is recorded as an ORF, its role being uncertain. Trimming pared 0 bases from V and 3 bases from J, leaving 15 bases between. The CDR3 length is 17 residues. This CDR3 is CASSQSGAPGANQPQHF. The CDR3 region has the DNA TGCGCCAGCAGTCAATCAGGAGCACCAGGGGCCAATCAGCCCCAGCATTTT.

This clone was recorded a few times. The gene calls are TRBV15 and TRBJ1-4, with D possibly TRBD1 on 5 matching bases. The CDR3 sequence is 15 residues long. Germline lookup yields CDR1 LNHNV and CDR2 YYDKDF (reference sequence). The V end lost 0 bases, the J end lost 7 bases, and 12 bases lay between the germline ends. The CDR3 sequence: CATSRDFGGGEKLFF. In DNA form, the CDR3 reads TGTGCCACCAGCAGAGATTTCGGGGGAGGTGAAAAACTGTTTTTT. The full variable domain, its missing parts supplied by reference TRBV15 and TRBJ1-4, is DAMVIQNPRYQVTQFGKPVTLSCSQTLNHNVMYWYQQKSSQAPKLLFHYYDKDFNNEADTPDNFQSRRPNTSFCFLDIRSPGLGDTAMYLCATSRDFGGGEKLFFGSGTQLSVL.

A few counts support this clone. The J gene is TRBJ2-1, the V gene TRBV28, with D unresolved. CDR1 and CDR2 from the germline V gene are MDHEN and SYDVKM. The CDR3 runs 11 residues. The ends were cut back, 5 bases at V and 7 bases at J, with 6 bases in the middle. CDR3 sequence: CASSRINEQFF. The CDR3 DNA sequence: TGTGCCAGCAGTCGTATTAATGAGCAGTTCTTC.

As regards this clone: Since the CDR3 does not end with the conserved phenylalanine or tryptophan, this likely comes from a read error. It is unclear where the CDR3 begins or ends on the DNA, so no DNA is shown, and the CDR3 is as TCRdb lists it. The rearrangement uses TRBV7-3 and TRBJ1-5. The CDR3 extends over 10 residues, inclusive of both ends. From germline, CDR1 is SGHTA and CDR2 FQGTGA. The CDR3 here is CASTSFERPL.

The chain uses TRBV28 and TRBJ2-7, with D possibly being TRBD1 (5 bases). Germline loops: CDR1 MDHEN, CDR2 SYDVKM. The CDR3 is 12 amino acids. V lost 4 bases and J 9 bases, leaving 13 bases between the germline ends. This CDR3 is CASSSLGPAQYF. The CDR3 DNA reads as TGTGCCAGCAGTTCCCTGGGGCCAGCGCAGTACTTC.

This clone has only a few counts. The CDR3 reads CAITGQQNTGELFF. CDR3 DNA sequence: TGTGCCATCACGGGACAGCAGAACACCGGGGAGCTGTTTTTT. V and J are TRBV10-3 and TRBJ2-2, with 7 positions matching TRBD1. The length of the CDR3 is 14 residues. Germline loops: CDR1 ENHRY, CDR2 SYGVKD. Trimming at V came to 7 bases and at J to 1 base, leaving 3 bases not matched to a gene.

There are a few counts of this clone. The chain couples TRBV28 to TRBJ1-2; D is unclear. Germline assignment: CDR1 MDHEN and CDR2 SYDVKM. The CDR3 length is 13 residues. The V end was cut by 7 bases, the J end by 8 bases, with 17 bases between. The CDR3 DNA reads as TGTGCCAGCAACGAGGTGGGGAGGCCCGGCTACACCTTC. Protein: CASNEVGRPGYTF.

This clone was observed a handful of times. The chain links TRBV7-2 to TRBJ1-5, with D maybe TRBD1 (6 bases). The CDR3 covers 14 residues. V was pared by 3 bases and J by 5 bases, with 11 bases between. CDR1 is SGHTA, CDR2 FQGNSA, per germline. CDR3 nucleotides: TGTGCCAGCAGCTTCGTCCCAGGGGATCAGCCCCAGCATTTT. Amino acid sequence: CASSFVPGDQPQHF.

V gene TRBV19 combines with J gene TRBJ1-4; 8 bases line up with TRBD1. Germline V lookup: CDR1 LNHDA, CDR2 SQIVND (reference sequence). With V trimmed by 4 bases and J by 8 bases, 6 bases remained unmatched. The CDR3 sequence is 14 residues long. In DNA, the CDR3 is TGTGCCAGTAGTACCCAGGGGGCGCAGGAAAAACTGTTTTTT. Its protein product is CASSTQGAQEKLFF.

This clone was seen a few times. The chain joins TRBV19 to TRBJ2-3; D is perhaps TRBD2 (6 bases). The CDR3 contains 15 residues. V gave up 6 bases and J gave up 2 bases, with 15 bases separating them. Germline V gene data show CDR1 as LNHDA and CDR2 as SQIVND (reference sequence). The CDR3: CASRTAGFATDTQYF. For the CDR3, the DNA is TGTGCCAGTAGGACGGCGGGGTTCGCCACAGATACGCAGTATTTT.

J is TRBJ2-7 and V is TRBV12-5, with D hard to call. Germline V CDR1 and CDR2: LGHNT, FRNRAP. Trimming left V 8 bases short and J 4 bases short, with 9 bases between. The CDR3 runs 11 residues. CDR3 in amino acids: CASSASYEQYF. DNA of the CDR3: TGTGCTAGTAGTGCTAGTTACGAGCAGTACTTC. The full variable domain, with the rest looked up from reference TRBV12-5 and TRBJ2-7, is DARVTQTPRHKVTEMGQEVTMRCQPILGHNTVFWYRQTMMQGLELLAYFRNRAPLDDSGMPKDRFSAEMPDATLATLKIQPSEPRDSAVYFCASSASYEQYFGPGTRLTVT.

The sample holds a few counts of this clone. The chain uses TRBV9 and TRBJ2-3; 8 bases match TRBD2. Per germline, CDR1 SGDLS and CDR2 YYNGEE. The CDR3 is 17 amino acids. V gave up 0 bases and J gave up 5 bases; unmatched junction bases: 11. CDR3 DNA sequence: TGTGCCAGCAGCGTAGCTGATTTAGCGGGGTCACAAGATACGCAGTATTTT. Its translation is CASSVADLAGSQDTQYF.

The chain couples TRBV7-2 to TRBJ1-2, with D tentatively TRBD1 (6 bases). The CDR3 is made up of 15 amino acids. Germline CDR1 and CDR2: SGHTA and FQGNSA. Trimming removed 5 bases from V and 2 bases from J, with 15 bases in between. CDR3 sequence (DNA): TGTGCCAGCAGCAAAAACCGGGACAAGAACTATGGCTACACCTTC. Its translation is CASSKNRDKNYGYTF.

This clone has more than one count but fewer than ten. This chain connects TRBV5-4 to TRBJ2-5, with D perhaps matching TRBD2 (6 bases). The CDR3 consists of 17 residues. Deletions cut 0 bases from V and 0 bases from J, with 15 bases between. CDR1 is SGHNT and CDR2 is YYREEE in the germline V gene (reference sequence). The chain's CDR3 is CASSLVHMGLYQETQYF. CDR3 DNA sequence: TGTGCCAGCAGCTTGGTTCACATGGGACTGTACCAAGAGACCCAGTACTTC.